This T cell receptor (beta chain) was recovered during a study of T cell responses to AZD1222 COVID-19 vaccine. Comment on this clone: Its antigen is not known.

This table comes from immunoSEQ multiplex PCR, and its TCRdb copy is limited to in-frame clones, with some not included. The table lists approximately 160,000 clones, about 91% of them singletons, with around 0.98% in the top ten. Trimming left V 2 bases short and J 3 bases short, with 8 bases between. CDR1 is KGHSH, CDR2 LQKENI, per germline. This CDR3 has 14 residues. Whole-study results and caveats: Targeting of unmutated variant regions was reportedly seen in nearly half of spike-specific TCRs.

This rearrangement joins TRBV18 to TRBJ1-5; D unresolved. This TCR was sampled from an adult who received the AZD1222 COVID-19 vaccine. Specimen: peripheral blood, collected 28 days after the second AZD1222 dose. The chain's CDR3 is CASSPTGLNQPQHF. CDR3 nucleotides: TGTGCCAGCTCACCAACGGGCCTCAATCAGCCCCAGCATTTT.